This T cell receptor (beta chain) was observed in a study of cytomegalovirus exposure and HLA in healthy donors. General study results and limits: TCR beta V- and J-gene trimming was later associated with a missense DCLRE1C variant. Reports indicate that TCR beta sequences accurately predicted the HLA-A and HLA-B alleles of most subjects.

Note on this clone: As yet, its antigen is unknown.

13 Jbeta primers and 60 Vbeta primers were used for the PCR. Some clones are missing from TCRdb's copy, which holds only in-frame ones; the method was immunoSEQ multiplex PCR. This sample yields about 130,000 clones, of which about four fifths are seen a single time; around 3.6% belongs to the top ten. CDR1 and CDR2 (germline): MNHNY, SVGAGI (reference sequence). The CDR3 has 13 residues. V gave up 2 bases and J gave up 5 bases, with 9 bases separating them. This receptor was obtained from a woman aged 35 to 49 in good health and CMV-seronegative. Sequencing input: PBMCs. This sequence joins TRBV6-6 and TRBJ1-1; D is uncertain. The CDR3 region is CASSYRPGTEAFF. CDR3 DNA: TGTGCCAGCAGTTACCGGCCCGGGACTGAAGCTTTCTTT.